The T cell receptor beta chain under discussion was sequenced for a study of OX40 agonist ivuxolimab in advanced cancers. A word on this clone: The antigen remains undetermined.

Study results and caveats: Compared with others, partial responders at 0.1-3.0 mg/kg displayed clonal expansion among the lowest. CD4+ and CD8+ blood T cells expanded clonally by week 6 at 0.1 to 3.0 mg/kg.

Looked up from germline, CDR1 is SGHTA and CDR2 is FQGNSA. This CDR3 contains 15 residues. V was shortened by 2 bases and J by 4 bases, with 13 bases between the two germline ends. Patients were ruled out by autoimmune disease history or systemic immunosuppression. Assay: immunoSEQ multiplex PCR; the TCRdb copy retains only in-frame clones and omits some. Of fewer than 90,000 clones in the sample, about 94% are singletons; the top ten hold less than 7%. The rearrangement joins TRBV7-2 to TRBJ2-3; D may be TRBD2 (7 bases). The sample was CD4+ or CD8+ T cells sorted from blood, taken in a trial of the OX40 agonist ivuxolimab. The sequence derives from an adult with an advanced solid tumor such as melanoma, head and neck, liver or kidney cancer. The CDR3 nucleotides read TGTGCCAGCAGCTTAAACTGGGGGGGCCCAGATACGCAGTATTTT. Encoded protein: CASSLNWGGPDTQYF.